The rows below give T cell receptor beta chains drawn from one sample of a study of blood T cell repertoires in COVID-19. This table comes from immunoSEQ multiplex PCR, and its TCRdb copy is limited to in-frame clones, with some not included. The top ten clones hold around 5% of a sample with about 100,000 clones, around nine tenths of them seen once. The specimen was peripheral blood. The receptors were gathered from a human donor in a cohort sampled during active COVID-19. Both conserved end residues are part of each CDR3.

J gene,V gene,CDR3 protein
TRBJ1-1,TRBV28,CASKSSMGLLNTEAFF
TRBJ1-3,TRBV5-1,CASGPTGSMDTIYF
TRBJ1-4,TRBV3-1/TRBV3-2,CASSQREREKLFF
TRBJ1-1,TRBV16,CASSRIHLGQGAIEAFF
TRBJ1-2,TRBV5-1,CASSPFSGQEPPYGYTF
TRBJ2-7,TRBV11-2,CASSSLAGGLNEQYF
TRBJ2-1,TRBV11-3,CASSLTGVSYNEQFF
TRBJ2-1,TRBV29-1,CSVVPGAGAYNEQFF
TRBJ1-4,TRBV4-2,CASSQNRAGEKLFF
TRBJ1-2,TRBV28,CASSLREQYGYTF
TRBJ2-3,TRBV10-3,CAIRGGDGFADTQYF
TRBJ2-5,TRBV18,CASSGQILQETQYF
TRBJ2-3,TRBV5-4,CASSSAVGQVKITDTQYF
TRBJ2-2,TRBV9,CASSVAPREAGELFF
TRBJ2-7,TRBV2,CASRGEVGPYEQYF
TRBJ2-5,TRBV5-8,CASSLARETQYF
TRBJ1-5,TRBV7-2,CASSYDLGTVNQPQHF
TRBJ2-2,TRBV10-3,CASAGLGAMELFF
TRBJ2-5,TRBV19,CASSKKTSGRSVETQYF
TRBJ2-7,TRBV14,CASSQEFGDGTGISYEQYF
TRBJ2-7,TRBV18,CASSPVPEYEQYF
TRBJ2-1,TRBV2,CASSASSPYNEQFF
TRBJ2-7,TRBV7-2,CASSFPESYEQYF
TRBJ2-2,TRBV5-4,CASSFSSGTPFGELFF
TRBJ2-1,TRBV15,CATSRGGDNEQFF
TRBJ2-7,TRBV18,CASSPRGGSHSSYEQYF
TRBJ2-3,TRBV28,CASSAGTDTQYF
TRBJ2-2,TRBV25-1,CASYGQGAVAGELFF
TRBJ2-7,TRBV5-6,CASSLPRAYEQYF
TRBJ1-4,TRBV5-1,CASGEPDRGSEKLFF
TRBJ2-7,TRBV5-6,CASSLGQSYEQYF
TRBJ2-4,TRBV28,CASSRDSKNIQYF
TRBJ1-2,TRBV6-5,CASFSRDREGSGYTF
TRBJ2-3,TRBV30,CAWMRASGLYTQYF
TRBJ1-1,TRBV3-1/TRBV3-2,CASSQDDRVSEAFF
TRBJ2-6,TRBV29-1,CSVGGQSSGANVLTF
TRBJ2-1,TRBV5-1,CASSPSSDREQFF
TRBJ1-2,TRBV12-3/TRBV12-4,CASSFFERGYTF
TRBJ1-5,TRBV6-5,CASTDRSQPQHF
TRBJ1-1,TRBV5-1,CASSWGDRGHSNTEAFF
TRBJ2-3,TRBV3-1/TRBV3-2,CASSQKKITGFFYF
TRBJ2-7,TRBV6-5,CASGAGKNYEQYF
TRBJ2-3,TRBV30,CAWTQGTGGATDTQYF
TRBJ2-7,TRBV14,CASSHTYEQYF
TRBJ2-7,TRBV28,CASSQTGFRDEQYF
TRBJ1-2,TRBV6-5,CASSYSGALWHYGYTF
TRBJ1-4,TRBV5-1,CASSLQGLLPTNEKLFF
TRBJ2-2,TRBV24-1,CATSGLAVNTGELFF
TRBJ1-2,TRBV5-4,CASSNRDGGYTF
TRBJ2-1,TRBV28,CASNPRGDGTLEQFF
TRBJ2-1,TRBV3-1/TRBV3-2,CASSQDGLGGEDNEQFF
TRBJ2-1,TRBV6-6,CASSYHGQGASNEQFF
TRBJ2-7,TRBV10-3,CAITAGNEQYF